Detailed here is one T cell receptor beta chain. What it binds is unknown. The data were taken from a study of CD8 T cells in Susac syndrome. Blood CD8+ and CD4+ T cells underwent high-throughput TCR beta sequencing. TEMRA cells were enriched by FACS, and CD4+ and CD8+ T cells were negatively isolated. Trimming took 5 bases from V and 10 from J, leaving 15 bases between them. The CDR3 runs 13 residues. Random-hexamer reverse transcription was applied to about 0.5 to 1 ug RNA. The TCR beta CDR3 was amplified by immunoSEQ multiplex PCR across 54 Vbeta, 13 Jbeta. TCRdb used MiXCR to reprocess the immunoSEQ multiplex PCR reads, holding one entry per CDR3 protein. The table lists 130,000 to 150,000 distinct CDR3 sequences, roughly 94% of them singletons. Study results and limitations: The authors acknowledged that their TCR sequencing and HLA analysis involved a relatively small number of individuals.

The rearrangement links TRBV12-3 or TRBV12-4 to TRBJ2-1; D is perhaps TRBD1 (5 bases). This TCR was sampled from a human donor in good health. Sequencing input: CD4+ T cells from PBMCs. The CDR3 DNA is TGTGCCAGCAGTAAACAGGTCCAAGGGGAGCAGTTCTTC. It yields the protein CASSKQVQGEQFF.